This entry lists 27 T cell receptor beta chains sequenced from one sample in a study of OX40 agonist ivuxolimab in advanced cancers. Method: immunoSEQ multiplex PCR; TCRdb's copy keeps in-frame clones and lacks some. This table holds approximately 110,000 clones, just under 95% found once. The specimen was CD4+ or CD8+ T cells sorted from blood, collected in a trial of the OX40 agonist ivuxolimab. Source of these receptors: an adult with an advanced solid tumor such as melanoma, head and neck, liver or kidney cancer.

The chain employs TRBV5-1 and TRBJ1-5; D perhaps matches TRBD1 (5 bases). CDR3 length: 13 amino acids. The ends were cut back, 2 bases at V and 4 bases at J, with 7 bases in the middle. Germline-derived CDR1 and CDR2 are SGHRS and YFSETQ. CDR3 DNA: TGCGCCAGCAGCTTCGACAGTAATCAGCCCCAGCATTTT. It codes for CASSFDSNQPQHF.

The J gene is TRBJ1-6, the V gene TRBV27; the match to TRBD1 covers 12 bases. This CDR3 comprises 16 residues. Unmatched junction bases numbered 11, after V lost 3 bases and J lost 14 bases. Germline lookup yields CDR1 MNHEY and CDR2 SMNVEV (reference sequence). The CDR3, as DNA: TGTGCCAGCAGTTTGACCGGGACAGGGGGCCTCTTGGCCCTCCACTTT. This gives the protein CASSLTGTGGLLALHF.

This chain links TRBV19 with TRBJ1-2; perhaps TRBD1 as D (5 bases). This CDR3 spans 15 amino acids. V shed 4 bases and J shed 0 bases, with 12 bases lying between them. Germline assignment: CDR1 LNHDA and CDR2 SQIVND (reference sequence). CDR3 protein: CASSSQGESNYGYTF. The CDR3 DNA reads as TGTGCCAGTAGTAGCCAGGGCGAATCTAACTATGGCTACACCTTC. Supplemented by reference TRBV19 and TRBJ1-2, the full variable domain reads DGGITQSPKYLFRKEGQNVTLSCEQNLNHDAMYWYRQDPGQGLRLIYYSQIVNDFQKGDIAEGYSVSREKKESFPLTVTSAQKNPTAFYLCASSSQGESNYGYTFGSGTRLTVV.

The CDR3 nucleotides are TGTGCCAGCAGCCCGGGACGAGGGAACCTCTACGAGCAGTACTTC. Amino acid sequence: CASSPGRGNLYEQYF. This sequence joins TRBV21-1 and TRBJ2-7. TRBV21-1 is designated a pseudogene. The CDR3 is made up of 15 amino acids.

The chain combines TRBV6-6 with TRBJ1-1; D possibly corresponds to TRBD1 (6 bases). CDR1 and CDR2 (germline): MNHNY, SVGAGI (reference sequence). The CDR3 sequence is 15 residues long. The germline V and J ends were trimmed by 7 bases and 1 base, with 16 bases remaining between them. CDR3 region: CASTPGQRQNTEAFF. CDR3 nucleotide sequence: TGTGCCAGCACTCCTGGACAGCGCCAGAACACTGAAGCTTTCTTT.

This clone was seen more than once but under ten times. The V and J genes are TRBV9 and TRBJ1-2; 9 bases are shared with TRBD1. The CDR3 extends over 14 amino acids. Germline V gene data show CDR1 as SGDLS and CDR2 as YYNGEE. The J segment lost 3 bases and the V segment lost 0 bases, leaving 0 bases of the junction unmatched. The CDR3 region is CASSVGTGDYGYTF. CDR3 nucleotides: TGTGCCAGCAGCGTAGGGACAGGGGACTATGGCTACACCTTC.

This chain uses TRBV30 with TRBJ2-5; D not resolved. CDR3 length: 12 residues. Trimming left V 3 bases short and J 9 bases short, with 14 bases between. Germline CDR1 and CDR2: GTSNPN and SVGIG (reference sequence). CDR3 in DNA: TGTGCCTGGAGCCCCACCCCGTGGCCCCAGTACTTC. Protein sequence: CAWSPTPWPQYF.

The J gene is TRBJ2-7, the V gene TRBV27; TRBD1 aligns across 7 bases. V lost 3 bases, J lost 4 bases, and 6 bases stayed unmatched. This CDR3 has 14 amino acids. The germline gives CDR1 MNHEY, CDR2 SMNVEV (reference sequence). The CDR3 spells CASSFNRGSYEQYF. The DNA of the CDR3 is TGTGCCAGCAGTTTTAACAGGGGATCTTACGAGCAGTACTTC.

The V gene is TRBV7-9, the J gene TRBJ2-5; weak D call: TRBD2 (5 bases). There are 13 residues in the CDR3. V dropped 5 bases and J dropped 5 bases, with 12 bases sitting between them. In germline, CDR1 is SEHNR, CDR2 FQNEAQ (reference sequence). The CDR3 nucleotides read TGTGCCAGCAGCCCCCGAGGGCCGGAGACCCAGTACTTC. Residues: CASSPRGPETQYF.

The rearrangement uses TRBV7-8 and TRBJ1-4, with 10 bases aligning to TRBD1. The CDR3 has 18 residues. The germline V gene encodes CDR1 SGHVS and CDR2 FQNEAQ. J gave up 7 bases and V 1 base, and 12 bases lay outside the gene matches. In DNA, the CDR3 is TGTGCCAGCAGCTTAGTCGGGACAGGGGCCCCTCGGAGTGAAAAACTGTTTTTT. This translates into CASSLVGTGAPRSEKLFF. The full variable domain, rest sourced from reference TRBV7-8 and TRBJ1-4, is GAGVSQSPRYKVAKRGQDVALRCDPISGHVSLFWYQQALGQGPEFLTYFQNEAQLDKSGLPSDRFFAERPEGSVSTLKIQRTQQEDSAVYLCASSLVGTGAPRSEKLFFGSGTQLSVL.

The J gene is TRBJ2-7, the V gene TRBV16; possible D gene TRBD1, 6 bases. This CDR3 has 15 amino acids. The ends were cut back, 1 base at V and 2 bases at J, with 12 bases in the middle. The V gene's germline CDR1 is KGHSY and CDR2 FQNENV. In DNA form, the CDR3 reads TGTGCCAGCAGCCAATTGTACGGACAGACCTACGAGCAGTACTTC. Amino acid sequence: CASSQLYGQTYEQYF.

This clone appeared once. The J gene is TRBJ1-5, the V gene TRBV7-2; TRBD1 is a possible D gene (5 bases). The V gene's germline CDR1 is SGHTA and CDR2 FQGNSA. The CDR3 extends over 14 amino acids. The germline V and J ends were trimmed by 3 bases and 4 bases, with 10 bases remaining between them. The CDR3 here is CASSFRQNNQPQHF. As DNA, the CDR3 is TGTGCCAGCAGCTTCCGACAGAATAATCAGCCCCAGCATTTT.

This chain links TRBV30 with TRBJ1-1; D unclear. In germline, CDR1 is GTSNPN, CDR2 SVGIG (reference sequence). The V gene lost 0 bases and the J gene lost 1 base, with 6 bases spanning the gap. The length of the CDR3 is 13 residues. This chain's CDR3 is CAWSVIENTEAFF. The CDR3 nucleotides read TGTGCCTGGAGTGTGATAGAGAACACTGAAGCTTTCTTT.

Worth noting for this clone: Sequence at one end of the junction differs from germline and may be a read error. The chain carries TRBV6-5 and TRBJ2-7; 13 positions agree with TRBD2. CDR3 length: 12 amino acids. Germline CDR1 reads MNHEY; CDR2 reads SVGAGI. The CDR3, as DNA: TGTGCCAGCAGTCCGACTAGCGGGAGGCCAGATTTC. Amino acids: CASSPTSGRPDF.

The chain employs TRBV7-2 and TRBJ1-1, with a possible D match to TRBD1 (5 bases). Germline-derived CDR1 and CDR2 are SGHTA and FQGNSA. The CDR3 covers 12 residues. The V and J ends lost 5 bases and 11 bases respectively, with 15 bases between them. The CDR3 nucleotides read TGTGCCAGCAGCGCGCTCAGGGTAGGTGCTTTCTTT. Its translation is CASSALRVGAFF.

The genes are TRBV5-6 and TRBJ2-1; D gene ambiguous. Germline V CDR1 and CDR2: SGHDT, YYEEEE. Trimming left V 1 base short and J 8 bases short, with 10 bases between. The CDR3 has 13 amino acids. This chain's CDR3 is CASSLKGSDEQFF. The CDR3 DNA reads TGTGCCAGCAGCTTGAAGGGTTCGGATGAGCAGTTCTTC.

In this sample, this clone turned up once. The chain uses TRBV9 and TRBJ2-1; 14 nucleotides line up with TRBD2. J gave up 2 bases and V 3 bases, and 7 bases lay outside the gene matches. This CDR3 has 18 amino acids. Germline-derived CDR1 and CDR2 are SGDLS and YYNGEE. Here the CDR3 DNA reads TGTGCCAGCAGCGCGCCGGGACTAGCGGGAGCGCCCTACAATGAGCAGTTCTTC. It translates to CASSAPGLAGAPYNEQFF.

This clone appeared a few times. The CDR3 reads CASIDTSRILSPSYNEQFF. The DNA of the CDR3 is TGTGCCAGCATTGACACGAGCAGGATACTCTCCCCCTCCTACAATGAGCAGTTCTTC. The gene calls are TRBV28 and TRBJ2-1; D call uncertain. This CDR3 is 19 amino acids long. V was pared by 7 bases and J by 0 bases, with 25 bases between. Germline lookup yields CDR1 MDHEN and CDR2 SYDVKM.

The chain employs TRBV25-1 and TRBJ1-6; 9 positions match TRBD1. The CDR3 length is 15 residues. CDR1 is MGHDK and CDR2 is SYGVNS in the germline V gene. Unmatched junction bases numbered 2, after V lost 2 bases and J lost 6 bases. The CDR3 spells CASSEPGQGNSPLHF. The CDR3 nucleotides read TGTGCCAGCAGTGAACCGGGACAGGGTAATTCACCCCTCCACTTT.

This rearrangement joins TRBV6-1 to TRBJ1-3, with TRBD1 matching over 8 bases. In germline, CDR1 is MNHNS, CDR2 SASEGT. Losses at the gene ends were 6 bases for V and 3 bases for J; bases not matched to a gene: 4. The CDR3 runs 14 residues. CDR3 DNA: TGTGCCAGCAGCGGGACAGGCTATGGAAACACCATATATTTT. This sequence encodes CASSGTGYGNTIYF.

In regard to this clone: Other DNA sequences in the same sample also yield this CDR3. The chain has TRBV28 and TRBJ1-1; D uncertain. V was clipped by 3 bases and J by 0 bases, with 8 bases between them. The CDR3 has 14 residues. The germline V gene encodes CDR1 MDHEN and CDR2 SYDVKM. The CDR3 spells CASSFGTMNTEAFF. Written as DNA, the CDR3 is TGTGCCAGCAGTTTCGGTACAATGAACACTGAAGCTTTCTTT.

This chain's CDR3 is CASSLVTGLNTEAFF. The CDR3 bases are TGTGCCAGCAGCTTGGTGACAGGGCTGAACACTGAAGCTTTCTTT. V is TRBV5-6 and J is TRBJ1-1; 7 bases agree with TRBD1. V was pared by 0 bases and J by 0 bases, with 2 bases of the junction left unmatched. Germline V CDR1 and CDR2: SGHDT, YYEEEE. The CDR3 is made up of 15 amino acids.

As concerns this clone: This sample also contains other DNA sequences that code for the same CDR3. This chain links TRBV9 with TRBJ2-3; D might be TRBD1 (5 bases). There are 14 residues in the CDR3. Germline CDR1 and CDR2: SGDLS and YYNGEE. Trimming left V 0 bases short and J 3 bases short, with 8 bases between. The CDR3 DNA reads as TGTGCCAGCAGCGTAGGGGGCTGGACAGATACGCAGTATTTT. Protein: CASSVGGWTDTQYF.

This clone has just one count. The chain combines TRBV18 with TRBJ1-1, with 7 positions matching TRBD1. The CDR3 contains 15 residues. Germline V gene lookup returns CDR1 KGHSH and CDR2 LQKENI. V shed 0 bases, J shed 1 base, and the junction held 2 bases outside the gene matches. This CDR3 reads CASSPPRGQNTEAFF. In DNA form, the CDR3 reads TGTGCCAGCTCACCACCGAGGGGGCAGAACACTGAAGCTTTCTTT. Using reference TRBV18 and TRBJ1-1 for the parts outside the CDR3, the full variable domain is NAGVMQNPRHLVRRRGQEARLRCSPMKGHSHVYWYRQLPEEGLKFMVYLQKENIIDESGMPKERFSAEFPKEGPSILRIQQVVRGDSAAYFCASSPPRGQNTEAFFGQGTRLTVV.

This CDR3 is CASSAGWGWAKNIQYF. CDR3 nucleotide sequence: TGTGCCAGTAGTGCTGGCTGGGGGTGGGCCAAAAACATTCAGTACTTC. V gene TRBV19 combines with J gene TRBJ2-4; D may correspond to TRBD1 or TRBD2 (5 bases each). The CDR3 loop spans 16 amino acids. Per germline, CDR1 LNHDA and CDR2 SQIVND (reference sequence). V was cut by 5 bases and J by 1 base, with 15 bases left in between. Drawing the rest from reference TRBV19 and TRBJ2-4, the complete variable domain is DGGITQSPKYLFRKEGQNVTLSCEQNLNHDAMYWYRQDPGQGLRLIYYSQIVNDFQKGDIAEGYSVSREKKESFPLTVTSAQKNPTAFYLCASSAGWGWAKNIQYFGAGTRLSVL.

V gene TRBV6-5 combines with J gene TRBJ1-2; TRBD1 matches 8 bases. Trimming at V came to 3 bases and at J to 7 bases, leaving 13 bases not matched to a gene. The CDR3 is made up of 16 amino acids. From germline, CDR1 is MNHEY and CDR2 SVGAGI. The CDR3 protein is CASSYIVGQGGSGYTF. DNA for the CDR3: TGTGCCAGCAGTTATATCGTAGGACAGGGTGGTTCTGGCTACACCTTC.

To note about this clone: Its ends do not fully match the called genes, so a read error is possible. V and J are TRBV5-1 and TRBJ1-3; 7 positions match TRBD1. CDR3 length: 13 residues. Looked up from germline, CDR1 is SGHRS and CDR2 is YFSETQ. The CDR3 sequence: CASSDRAGNTTYF. Written as DNA, the CDR3 is TGCGCCAGCAGTGACAGGGCGGGAAACACCACATATTTT.